The clone carrying this T cell receptor beta chain was counted only a few times. Its target is not known. J lost 2 bases, V lost 5 bases, and 7 bases had no gene match. The CDR3 length is 15 residues. The germline V gene encodes CDR1 SNHLY and CDR2 FYNNEI. This sample was taken from a study of T-cell memory formation after mild COVID-19. Study findings and constraints: Whether day 37 second-wave clones are SARS-CoV-2-specific was not confirmed. Mainly CM and EM harbored the contracting CD4+ clones; mainly EMRA harbored the CD8+ ones.

After 5'RACE with constant-segment primers, TCR alpha and TCR beta cDNA libraries carrying sample barcodes and UMIs were obtained. TCRdb re-called the 5' RACE reads with MiXCR, one entry per CDR3 protein. The top ten clones hold more than 8% of a sample with hundreds of thousands of distinct CDR3 sequences, roughly 20% of them seen once. The clonotype comes from an adult woman who had mild COVID-19 (a few samples of this study predate the infection). Cell type and time point are not known. Input material: PBMCs or a T cell subset sorted from them (not recorded which). The genes are TRBV2 and TRBJ2-3; TRBD1 aligns across 7 bases. For the CDR3, the DNA is TGTGCCAGCAGTATAAGGGACAGTTACACAGATACGCAGTATTTT. Protein sequence: CASSIRDSYTDTQYF.